This TCR beta chain came from a study of metastatic and nonmetastatic thyroid tumors. Study background: Repertoire comparisons spanned blood and tumor or nodule tissue from malignant and benign thyroid patients.

Using MiXCR, TCRdb re-called clones from the PCR reads. There are around 20,000 clones in the sample; roughly 23% occur only once, and about 17% lies in the top ten. None of the patients had undergone any treatment ahead of thyroid surgery. Findings and limits, study-wide: Significantly higher TCR beta diversity was reportedly seen in malignant thyroid tumors than benign nodules, in blood and tumor.

Details on this clone: Its cognate antigen is unknown.

The CDR3 covers 16 residues. With 6 bases clipped from V and 0 bases from J, the junction kept 7 bases outside the gene matches. CDR1 MNHEY and CDR2 SVGAGI come from the germline V gene. Sequences were obtained from tumor tissue. This receptor was obtained from a female donor with papillary thyroid cancer or a benign thyroid nodule (not recorded which). Some clones in this sample may be carry-over from other donors' samples. The rearrangement uses TRBV6-5 and TRBJ2-1; the match to TRBD2 covers 8 bases. The CDR3 nucleotides are TGTGCCAGCAGGGGGATAGCGGGGAGCTCCTACAATGAGCAGTTCTTC. It encodes CASRGIAGSSYNEQFF.